This TCR beta chain emerged from a study of T cells in Graves' hyperthyroidism and ophthalmopathy. Study summary: Sampling of peripheral blood happened at initial diagnosis, prior to any treatment. Study results and limitations: Most clonotypes expanded in thyroid above 0.001 were likewise present in blood.

Using RNA transcripts as the source, TCR beta CDR3 regions were amplified. Carried out on the TCR CDR3, a first-round RT-PCR used the HTBI primer set. From the multiplex PCR reads, TCRdb called clonotypes with MiXCR, one entry per CDR3 protein. The sample consists of about 520,000 distinct CDR3 sequences, approximately 25% of them appearing once. This clonotype was picked up a small number of times. Antigen specificity is unknown. Fresh peripheral blood, about 9.3 ml, yielded the PBMCs. Sequenced input: blood. The clonotype comes from a woman under 40 with Graves' ophthalmopathy.

CDR3 nucleotide sequence: TGTGCCTGGAGTGGGGGGGGGTTTTTAGATTTTGGAGAGACCCAGTACTTC. It encodes CAWSGGGFLDFGETQYF. The gene calls are TRBV30 and TRBJ2-5; 7 bases are a match to TRBD2. The CDR3 runs to 17 residues. V lost 1 base to trimming and J lost 4 bases; unmatched junction nucleotides: 15. CDR1 and CDR2 (germline): GTSNPN, SVGIG (reference sequence).